These T cell receptor beta chains were read from a single sample in a study of blood T cell repertoires in COVID-19. TCRdb keeps only in-frame clones here, not all; method: immunoSEQ multiplex PCR. The data show 150,000 to 200,000 clones, with around nine tenths seen just once and about 12% held by the top ten. Sequenced input: peripheral blood. The receptors were sampled from a woman in her 70s with COVID-19, enrolled during active disease. Each CDR3 is given with its conserved first and last residue. Each record gives: V gene, J gene, clone size, D gene, CDR3 DNA, CDR3 protein. A D gene is named only where the DNA matches it firmly. Clone size is given for some rows only: seen once, a few or many times, or a class if the clone is expanded.

v_gene: TRBV11-3
j_gene: TRBJ1-6
abundance: .
d_gene: .
CDR3nt: TGTGCCAGCAGCTTAGACTCGGGACAAGGGAATTCACCCCTCCACTTT
CDR3aa: CASSLDSGQGNSPLHF

v_gene: TRBV30
j_gene: TRBJ1-2
abundance: .
d_gene: .
CDR3nt: TGTGCCTGGAACAGGGCCGATGGCTACACCTTC
CDR3aa: CAWNRADGYTF

v_gene: TRBV10-3
j_gene: TRBJ1-5
abundance: .
d_gene: .
CDR3nt: TGTGCCATCAGTGAGGACAATAGCAATCAGCCCCAGCATTTT
CDR3aa: CAISEDNSNQPQHF

v_gene: TRBV7-2
j_gene: TRBJ2-7
abundance: .
d_gene: .
CDR3nt: TGTGCCAGCAGCCGGACCCTGGCGCAGGGAAGCTACGAGCAGTACTTC
CDR3aa: CASSRTLAQGSYEQYF

v_gene: TRBV5-1
j_gene: TRBJ2-7
abundance: .
d_gene: TRBD1
CDR3nt: TGCGCCAGCAGCTTGAGGACAGGGCCCTACGAGCAGTACTTC
CDR3aa: CASSLRTGPYEQYF

v_gene: TRBV19
j_gene: TRBJ2-7
abundance: .
d_gene: TRBD1
CDR3nt: TGTGCCAGTACGGGAGGACAGGGGGTCTCCTACGAGCAGTACTTC
CDR3aa: CASTGGQGVSYEQYF

v_gene: TRBV7-6
j_gene: TRBJ2-7
abundance: .
d_gene: .
CDR3nt: TGTGCCAGCAGCTTAGCCTACAGCTACGAGCAGTACTTC
CDR3aa: CASSLAYSYEQYF

v_gene: TRBV5-1
j_gene: TRBJ2-7
abundance: .
d_gene: TRBD2
CDR3nt: TGCGCCAGCAGCCTGACTAGCGGGAGTTCCACTTCCTACGAGCAGTACTTC
CDR3aa: CASSLTSGSSTSYEQYF

v_gene: TRBV7-2
j_gene: TRBJ1-3
abundance: .
d_gene: .
CDR3nt: TGTGCCAGCAGCTTTTACTCTGGAAACACCATATATTTT
CDR3aa: CASSFYSGNTIYF

v_gene: TRBV3-1/TRBV3-2
j_gene: TRBJ2-7
abundance: once
d_gene: .
CDR3nt: TGTGCCAGCAGCCAAGATCTGCGGGCACAAGGTGAGCAGTACTTC
CDR3aa: CASSQDLRAQGEQYF

v_gene: TRBV4-3
j_gene: TRBJ2-7
abundance: .
d_gene: TRBD1
CDR3nt: TGCGCCAGCAGCCAAGTCGGCGGGACAGGGAGTTCCTACGAGCAGTACTTC
CDR3aa: CASSQVGGTGSSYEQYF

v_gene: TRBV2
j_gene: TRBJ2-1
abundance: .
d_gene: TRBD2
CDR3nt: TGTGCCAGCAGTGAAGCGCTTCAGATAACGAGGGGAGGGTACAATGAGCAGTTCTTC
CDR3aa: CASSEALQITRGGYNEQFF

v_gene: TRBV5-6
j_gene: TRBJ1-2
abundance: .
d_gene: TRBD1
CDR3nt: TGTGCCAGCAGCTGGGGACAGGGTCATGGCTACACCTTC
CDR3aa: CASSWGQGHGYTF

v_gene: TRBV11-3
j_gene: TRBJ1-1
abundance: .
d_gene: .
CDR3nt: TGTGCCAGCAGCTTCGGCAGGGAGGCTGCTGAAGCTTTCTTT
CDR3aa: CASSFGREAAEAFF

v_gene: TRBV18
j_gene: TRBJ1-1
abundance: .
d_gene: .
CDR3nt: TGTGCCAGCTCACAAACAGGTCGGACTGAAGCTTTCTTT
CDR3aa: CASSQTGRTEAFF

v_gene: TRBV11-2
j_gene: TRBJ2-5
abundance: .
d_gene: TRBD1
CDR3nt: TGTGCCAGCAGCACCCGGACAGGGCAAGAGACCCAGTACTTC
CDR3aa: CASSTRTGQETQYF

v_gene: TRBV24-1
j_gene: TRBJ2-1
abundance: .
d_gene: .
CDR3nt: TGTGCCACCTCTCGATTCGGGTGGGATGAGCAGTTCTTC
CDR3aa: CATSRFGWDEQFF

v_gene: TRBV27
j_gene: TRBJ1-2
abundance: .
d_gene: TRBD1
CDR3nt: TGTGCCAGCAGTTTATCTAAGGGGGCTAGCTATGGCTACACCTTC
CDR3aa: CASSLSKGASYGYTF

v_gene: TRBV10-3
j_gene: TRBJ2-7
abundance: .
d_gene: TRBD1
CDR3nt: TGTGCCATCAGTGAGCCGGGACAGGGGGCCATCGAGCAGTACTTC
CDR3aa: CAISEPGQGAIEQYF

v_gene: TRBV6-2/TRBV6-3
j_gene: TRBJ2-1
abundance: .
d_gene: .
CDR3nt: TGTGCCAGCAGTTATAACCGGGGTTCCTACAATGAGCAGTTCTTC
CDR3aa: CASSYNRGSYNEQFF

v_gene: TRBV28
j_gene: TRBJ2-4
abundance: .
d_gene: TRBD1
CDR3nt: TGTGCCAGCAGATATGGGACAGGGTCCAAAAACATTCAGTACTTC
CDR3aa: CASRYGTGSKNIQYF

v_gene: TRBV19
j_gene: TRBJ1-1
abundance: .
d_gene: TRBD1
CDR3nt: TGTGCCAGTAGGAATCAGGACAGGACTGAAGCTTTCTTT
CDR3aa: CASRNQDRTEAFF

v_gene: TRBV30
j_gene: TRBJ2-5
abundance: .
d_gene: .
CDR3nt: TGTGCCTGGAGTGTATTCGGCGGGGAGACCCAGTACTTC
CDR3aa: CAWSVFGGETQYF

v_gene: TRBV6-4
j_gene: TRBJ1-4
abundance: .
d_gene: TRBD1
CDR3nt: TGTGCCAGCAGTGACCCACCTGGGACAGGAAAAGGAAAACTGTTTTTT
CDR3aa: CASSDPPGTGKGKLFF

v_gene: TRBV2
j_gene: TRBJ2-7
abundance: .
d_gene: TRBD1
CDR3nt: TGTGCCAGCAGTCTGACAGGGGTCTACGAGCAGTACTTC
CDR3aa: CASSLTGVYEQYF

v_gene: TRBV11-3
j_gene: TRBJ1-2
abundance: .
d_gene: TRBD1
CDR3nt: TGTGCCAGCAGCCAGCAACAGGGGACTTTCTATGGCTACACCTTC
CDR3aa: CASSQQQGTFYGYTF

v_gene: TRBV9
j_gene: TRBJ1-2
abundance: .
d_gene: .
CDR3nt: TGTGCCAGCAGCGTAGGACAGCCTACTGACTATGGCTACACCTTC
CDR3aa: CASSVGQPTDYGYTF

v_gene: TRBV2
j_gene: TRBJ1-2
abundance: .
d_gene: TRBD1
CDR3nt: TGTGCCAGCAATACAAGACAGGGGTATGGCTACACCTTC
CDR3aa: CASNTRQGYGYTF

v_gene: TRBV7-9
j_gene: TRBJ2-7
abundance: .
d_gene: .
CDR3nt: TGTGCCAGCAGCTTAGGGAGTGGTGGCTACGAGCAGTACTTC
CDR3aa: CASSLGSGGYEQYF

v_gene: TRBV7-3
j_gene: TRBJ2-3
abundance: .
d_gene: TRBD2
CDR3nt: TGTGCCAGCAGCTCAGCCGGGAGGAGCACAGATACGCAGTATTTT
CDR3aa: CASSSAGRSTDTQYF

v_gene: TRBV30
j_gene: TRBJ1-4
abundance: .
d_gene: .
CDR3nt: TGTGCCTGGAGGGACAGTGAAAAACTGTTTTTT
CDR3aa: CAWRDSEKLFF

v_gene: TRBV9
j_gene: TRBJ2-1
abundance: .
d_gene: TRBD1
CDR3nt: TGTGCCAGCAGCGCCCGGGACAGGGACTACAATGAGCAGTTCTTC
CDR3aa: CASSARDRDYNEQFF

v_gene: TRBV19
j_gene: TRBJ1-2
abundance: .
d_gene: .
CDR3nt: TGTGCCAGTGAGGGTAACTATGGCTACACCTTC
CDR3aa: CASEGNYGYTF

v_gene: TRBV5-4
j_gene: TRBJ1-5
abundance: .
d_gene: .
CDR3nt: TGTGCCAGCAGCCGAAATGGTGGGGCGACGGAGCCCCAGCATTTT
CDR3aa: CASSRNGGATEPQHF

v_gene: TRBV10-3
j_gene: TRBJ1-2
abundance: .
d_gene: .
CDR3nt: TGTGCCATCAGTGAGTCTATCGGGCGGGCGAACTATGGCTACACCTTC
CDR3aa: CAISESIGRANYGYTF

v_gene: TRBV27
j_gene: TRBJ1-2
abundance: .
d_gene: .
CDR3nt: TGTGCCAGCAGAGATCCGGGAAGTGAGTCGACCTACACCTTC
CDR3aa: CASRDPGSESTYTF

v_gene: TRBV3-1/TRBV3-2
j_gene: TRBJ1-3
abundance: few
d_gene: TRBD1
CDR3nt: TGTGCCAGCAGCCAAGCGGGAGGGGGCGGAAACACCATATATTTT
CDR3aa: CASSQAGGGGNTIYF

v_gene: TRBV4-3
j_gene: TRBJ1-5
abundance: .
d_gene: .
CDR3nt: TGCGCCAGCAGCCAAGATGGCAGGGTGAGCGATCAGCCCCAGCATTTT
CDR3aa: CASSQDGRVSDQPQHF

v_gene: TRBV7-9
j_gene: TRBJ2-4
abundance: .
d_gene: TRBD2
CDR3nt: TGTGCCAGCAGCGACAGCGGGAGTCTGGCCAAAAACATTCAGTACTTC
CDR3aa: CASSDSGSLAKNIQYF

v_gene: TRBV12-3/TRBV12-4
j_gene: TRBJ2-3
abundance: .
d_gene: .
CDR3nt: TGTGCCAGCAGTTGGAGGGATACGCAGTATTTT
CDR3aa: CASSWRDTQYF

v_gene: TRBV24-1
j_gene: TRBJ2-2
abundance: .
d_gene: .
CDR3nt: TGTGCCACCAGTGATTTGCACACGAACACCGGGGAGCTGTTTTTT
CDR3aa: CATSDLHTNTGELFF

v_gene: TRBV28
j_gene: TRBJ2-6
abundance: .
d_gene: TRBD1
CDR3nt: TGTGCCAGCACTACGGGACAGGCTGGGGCCAACGTCCTGACTTTC
CDR3aa: CASTTGQAGANVLTF

v_gene: TRBV3-1/TRBV3-2
j_gene: TRBJ2-7
abundance: .
d_gene: TRBD1
CDR3nt: TGTGCCAGCAGCGGACAGGGGGCGCTTCACGAGCAGTACTTC
CDR3aa: CASSGQGALHEQYF

v_gene: TRBV7-2
j_gene: TRBJ2-7
abundance: .
d_gene: TRBD2
CDR3nt: TGTGCCAGCAGCGCCGGACTAGCGGGAGGGCAAGGCGAGCAGTACTTC
CDR3aa: CASSAGLAGGQGEQYF

v_gene: TRBV4-1
j_gene: TRBJ2-7
abundance: .
d_gene: TRBD2
CDR3nt: TGCGCCAGCAGCCACATTCCTGGGACTAGCGGTAACTACGAGCAGTACTTC
CDR3aa: CASSHIPGTSGNYEQYF

v_gene: TRBV24-1
j_gene: TRBJ2-3
abundance: .
d_gene: TRBD2
CDR3nt: TGTGCCACCAGTGACTTAGGCGGGGGAACAGATACGCAGTATTTT
CDR3aa: CATSDLGGGTDTQYF

v_gene: TRBV27
j_gene: TRBJ2-3
abundance: .
d_gene: TRBD1
CDR3nt: TGTGCCAGCAGTTTATACGCGGACAGGCCCACAGATACGCAGTATTTT
CDR3aa: CASSLYADRPTDTQYF

v_gene: TRBV3-1/TRBV3-2
j_gene: TRBJ1-1
abundance: few
d_gene: .
CDR3nt: TGTGCCAGCAGCCTCGACTGGTCCACTGAAGCTTTCTTT
CDR3aa: CASSLDWSTEAFF

v_gene: TRBV28
j_gene: TRBJ1-6
abundance: .
d_gene: .
CDR3nt: TGTGCCAGCAGTTCCGATCTGACAGGAGATTATAATTCACCCCTCCACTTT
CDR3aa: CASSSDLTGDYNSPLHF

v_gene: TRBV5-1
j_gene: TRBJ2-7
abundance: few
d_gene: .
CDR3nt: TGCGCCAGCAGCTTAGGGGGAGTTAACTCCTACGAGCAGTACTTC
CDR3aa: CASSLGGVNSYEQYF

v_gene: TRBV7-9
j_gene: TRBJ2-7
abundance: .
d_gene: .
CDR3nt: TGTGCCAGCAGCCAGGGAGGATACGAGCAGTACTTC
CDR3aa: CASSQGGYEQYF

v_gene: TRBV30
j_gene: TRBJ2-1
abundance: once
d_gene: .
CDR3nt: TGTGCCTGGAGTGTACTAGGACTCCACAATGAGCAGTTCTTC
CDR3aa: CAWSVLGLHNEQFF